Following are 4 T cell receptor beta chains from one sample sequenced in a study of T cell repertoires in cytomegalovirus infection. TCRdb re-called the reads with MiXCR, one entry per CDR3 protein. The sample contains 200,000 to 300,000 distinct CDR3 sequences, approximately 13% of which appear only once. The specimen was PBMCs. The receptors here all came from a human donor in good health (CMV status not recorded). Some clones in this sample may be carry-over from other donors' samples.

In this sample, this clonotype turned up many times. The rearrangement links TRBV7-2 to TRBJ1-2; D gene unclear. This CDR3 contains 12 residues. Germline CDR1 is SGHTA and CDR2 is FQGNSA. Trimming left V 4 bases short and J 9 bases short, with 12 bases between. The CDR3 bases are TGTGCCAGCAGCTCCAGAGGGATGCGCTACACCTTC. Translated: CASSSRGMRYTF.

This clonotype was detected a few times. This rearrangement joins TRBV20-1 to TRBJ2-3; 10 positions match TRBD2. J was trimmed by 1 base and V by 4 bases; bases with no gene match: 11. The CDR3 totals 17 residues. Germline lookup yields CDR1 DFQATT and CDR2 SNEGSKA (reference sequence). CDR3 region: CSATGKLAGSRTDTQYF. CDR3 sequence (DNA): TGCAGTGCTACCGGGAAACTAGCGGGGTCCCGCACAGATACGCAGTATTTT.

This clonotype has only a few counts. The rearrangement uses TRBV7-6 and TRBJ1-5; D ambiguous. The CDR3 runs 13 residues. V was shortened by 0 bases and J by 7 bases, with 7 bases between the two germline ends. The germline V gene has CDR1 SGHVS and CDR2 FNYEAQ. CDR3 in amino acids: CASSLAGSQPQHF. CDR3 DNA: TGTGCCAGCAGCTTAGCAGGGAGCCAGCCCCAGCATTTT.

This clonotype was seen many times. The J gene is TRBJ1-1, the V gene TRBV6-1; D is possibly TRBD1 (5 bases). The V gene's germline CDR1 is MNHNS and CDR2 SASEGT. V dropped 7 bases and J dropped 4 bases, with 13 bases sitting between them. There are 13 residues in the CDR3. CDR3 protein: CASTWPGGTEAFF. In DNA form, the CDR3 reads TGTGCCAGCACCTGGCCGGGGGGCACTGAAGCTTTCTTT.